This record concerns one TCR beta chain sequence. The antigen remains undetermined. Robust Merkel cell polyomavirus Large T antigen positivity by immunohistochemistry was seen in all patients' tumors. This sample stems from a study of tumor-infiltrating T cells and Merkel cell polyomavirus. As for the study in general: The T cells studied were KLL-specific CD8+ cells against Merkel polyomavirus.

Data came from immunoSEQ multiplex PCR; TCRdb stores just in-frame clones and leaves some out. The table has about 25,000 clones, around 90% seen once; the top ten hold about 2.7%. The CDR3 totals 19 residues. The J segment lost 2 bases and the V segment lost 3 bases, leaving 18 bases of the junction unmatched. Per germline, CDR1 ENHRY and CDR2 SYGVKD. General study results and limits: T cells against other Merkel cell polyomavirus epitopes were not captured.

This receptor was identified in a man between 50 and 59 years old with Merkel cell carcinoma. The sequenced material came from lymph node tissue. The chain recombines TRBV10-3 with TRBJ2-7; TRBD2 matches at 8 bases. Written as DNA, the CDR3 is TGTGCCATCAGTGATCCCCTCGGGGGGGTAGGGGGTCGAACCTACGAGCAGTACTTC. This encodes CAISDPLGGVGGRTYEQYF.